This T cell receptor (beta chain) was profiled in a study of blood T cell repertoires in COVID-19. At the level of the study: The samples span acute and convalescent COVID-19 from the United States, Italy and Spain.

Germline V gene data show CDR1 as WNHNN and CDR2 as SYGVQD (reference sequence). Losses at the gene ends were 0 bases for V and 4 bases for J; bases not matched to a gene: 5. The CDR3 runs to 16 residues. The protocol was immunoSEQ multiplex PCR, while the TCRdb copy is restricted to in-frame clones and leaves out a portion. The repertoire holds hundreds of thousands of clones, with 83% as singletons. The receptor was derived from a man of 80 years or more with acute or convalescent COVID-19. V gene TRBV10-1 combines with J gene TRBJ2-3; 9 nucleotides match TRBD2. Material: peripheral blood. For the CDR3, the DNA is TGCGCCAGCAGTGAGTCTCGCGGGAGGGGTCCAGATACGCAGTATTTT. This translates into CASSESRGRGPDTQYF.